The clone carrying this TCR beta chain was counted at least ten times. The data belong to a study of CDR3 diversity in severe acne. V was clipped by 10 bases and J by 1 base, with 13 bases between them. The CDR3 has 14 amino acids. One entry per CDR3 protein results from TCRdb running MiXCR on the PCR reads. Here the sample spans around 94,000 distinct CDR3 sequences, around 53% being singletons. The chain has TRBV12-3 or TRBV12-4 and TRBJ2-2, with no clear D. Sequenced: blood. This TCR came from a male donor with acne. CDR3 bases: TGTGCCACTTCGGGCTCGGTGAACACCGGGGAGCTGTTTTTT. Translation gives CATSGSVNTGELFF.